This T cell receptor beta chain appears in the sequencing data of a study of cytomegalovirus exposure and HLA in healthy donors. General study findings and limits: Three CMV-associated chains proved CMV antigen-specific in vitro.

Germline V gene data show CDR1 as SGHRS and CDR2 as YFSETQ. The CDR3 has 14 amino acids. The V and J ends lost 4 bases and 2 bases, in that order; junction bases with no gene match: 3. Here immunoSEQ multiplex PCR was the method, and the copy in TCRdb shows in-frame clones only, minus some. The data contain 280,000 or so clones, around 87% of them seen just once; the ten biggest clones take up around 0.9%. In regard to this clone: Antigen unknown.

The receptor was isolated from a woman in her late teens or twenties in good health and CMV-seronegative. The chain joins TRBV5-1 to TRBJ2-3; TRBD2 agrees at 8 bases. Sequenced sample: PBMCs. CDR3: CASSVAGPTDTQYF. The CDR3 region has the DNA TGCGCCAGCAGCGTAGCGGGACCCACAGATACGCAGTATTTT.